The next 16 T cell receptor beta chains were all read from a single sample in a study of blood T cells in healthy people across ages. Then a second PCR, running about 6 to 12 cycles, was carried out with a sample-barcoded 5' primer and a J-beta primer mix. From the 5' RACE reads, TCRdb called clonotypes with MiXCR, one entry per CDR3 protein. Among 650,000 to 1,000,000 distinct CDR3 sequences listed, 35% to 40% were seen once. Sequenced material: blood. The receptors derive from a man aged 18 to 29 in good health.

This clonotype has at least ten counts. The genes are TRBV20-1 and TRBJ2-3; D not certain. CDR3 size: 11 residues. V was pared by 6 bases and J by 2 bases, with 6 bases between. Germline CDR1 and CDR2: DFQATT and SNEGSKA (reference sequence). The DNA of the CDR3 is TGCAGTGCCGAGACCACAGATACGCAGTATTTT. Amino acid sequence: CSAETTDTQYF.

J is TRBJ2-4 and V is TRBV27; no clear D. With the DNA end fitting TRBJ2-7 better, the J assignment may be wrong. The CDR3 spans 15 residues. From germline, CDR1 is MNHEY and CDR2 SMNVEV (reference sequence). The CDR3 loop is CASSLFGERTYEQYF. The CDR3 DNA reads TGTGCCAGCAGTTTATTCGGAGAGCGAACCTACGAGCAGTACTTC.

The rearrangement uses TRBV6-5 and TRBJ2-7, with D perhaps matching TRBD1 or TRBD2 (5 bases each). The V end lost 5 bases, the J end lost 2 bases, and 10 bases lay between the germline ends. This CDR3 spans 13 amino acids. Per the germline V gene, CDR1 is MNHEY and CDR2 is SVGAGI. The CDR3 bases are TGTGCCAGCAGTCGTCCGGGACCCTACGAGCAGTACTTC. Amino acid sequence: CASSRPGPYEQYF.

This clonotype was seen more than once but under ten times. This chain connects TRBV7-3 to TRBJ2-1, with 10 bases that match TRBD2. Looked up from germline, CDR1 is SGHTA and CDR2 is FQGTGA. The CDR3 has 15 amino acids. The V and J ends lost 5 bases and 5 bases, in that order; junction bases with no gene match: 6. CDR3 bases: TGTGCCAGCAGCCCCCTAGCGGGGGTAGACAATGAGCAGTTCTTC. This translates into CASSPLAGVDNEQFF.

This clonotype has at least ten counts. The chain uses TRBV25-1 and TRBJ2-5; tentatively, D is TRBD1 (7 bases). Germline CDR1 is MGHDK and CDR2 is SYGVNS. The CDR3 spans 14 residues. V was pared by 3 bases and J by 1 base, with 9 bases between. The CDR3, as DNA: TGTGCCAGCAGTGACAGGGGGGCCCAAGAGACCCAGTACTTC. Amino acids: CASSDRGAQETQYF. The whole variable domain, remainder taken from reference TRBV25-1 and TRBJ2-5, is EADIYQTPRYLVIGTGKKITLECSQTMGHDKMYWYQQDPGMELHLIHYSYGVNSTEKGDLSSESTVSRIRTEHFPLTLESARPSHTSQYLCASSDRGAQETQYFGPGTRLLVL.

This clonotype is a singleton in its sample. The rearrangement joins TRBV27 to TRBJ2-7, with 11 bases that match TRBD2. CDR3 length: 15 amino acids. The V gene's germline CDR1 is MNHEY and CDR2 SMNVEV (reference sequence). The J segment lost 0 bases and the V segment lost 4 bases, leaving 2 bases of the junction unmatched. CDR3 coding DNA: TGTGCCAGCAGTTCTAGCGGGAGGAGCTCCTACGAGCAGTACTTC. Protein sequence: CASSSSGRSSYEQYF.

This clonotype was observed many times. This chain connects TRBV5-1 to TRBJ1-2; 8 bases match TRBD1. The CDR3 extends over 15 amino acids. V dropped 4 bases and J dropped 8; count of bases not matched to a gene: 13. CDR1 is SGHRS, CDR2 YFSETQ, per germline. The CDR3 region is CASSPRPGQGGGYTF. Written as DNA, the CDR3 is TGCGCCAGCAGCCCCAGACCAGGACAGGGTGGGGGCTACACCTTC. Supplemented by reference TRBV5-1 and TRBJ1-2, the full variable domain reads KAGVTQTPRYLIKTRGQQVTLSCSPISGHRSVSWYQQTPGQGLQFLFEYFSETQRNKGNFPGRFSGRQFSNSRSEMNVSTLELGDSALYLCASSPRPGQGGGYTFGSGTRLTVV.

V gene TRBV20-1 combines with J gene TRBJ2-5; D gene ambiguous. Germline V lookup: CDR1 DFQATT, CDR2 SNEGSKA (reference sequence). The CDR3 consists of 14 residues. Trimming took 1 base from V and 13 from J, leaving 22 bases between them. The CDR3 nucleotides read TGCAGTGCTAGAGTGAAGGGAACGCTCTACGAGCGGTACTTC. It yields the protein CSARVKGTLYERYF.

This clonotype has only one observation. The chain has TRBV24-1 and TRBJ2-2, with TRBD2 matching over 8 bases. Germline V gene sequence: CDR1 KGHDR, CDR2 SFDVKD. Trimming removed 7 bases from V and 3 bases from J; junction bases left unmatched: 3. This CDR3 spans 14 amino acids. This CDR3 reads CATRGTRDTGELFF. CDR3 bases: TGTGCCACCAGGGGGACTAGAGACACCGGGGAGCTGTTTTTT.

The rearrangement uses TRBV14 and TRBJ2-7, with TRBD2 matching 9 bases. V gave up 2 bases and J gave up 3 bases; unmatched junction bases: 17. The CDR3 is 19 amino acids. Germline assignment: CDR1 SGHDN and CDR2 FVKESK. The CDR3 reads CASSQWERGADYPIYEQYF. CDR3 bases: TGTGCCAGCAGCCAATGGGAGCGGGGGGCCGACTATCCTATCTACGAGCAGTACTTC.

A few counts support this clonotype. The chain couples TRBV12-3 or TRBV12-4 to TRBJ2-3, with 10 bases identical to TRBD2. With 3 bases clipped from V and 5 bases from J, the junction kept 5 bases outside the gene matches. The CDR3 consists of 15 residues. The CDR3 nucleotides read TGTGCCAGCAGTTTGAGCGGGGGGGCCCGAGATACGCAGTATTTT. Residues: CASSLSGGARDTQYF.

This clonotype was found many times. The V and J genes are TRBV10-3 and TRBJ2-7; 7 bases fit TRBD1. Looked up from germline, CDR1 is ENHRY and CDR2 is SYGVKD. After removal of 1 base from V and 3 bases from J, the junction contained 6 bases not matched to a gene. This CDR3 contains 15 residues. CDR3 in DNA: TGTGCCATCAGTGAGTTGACAGGGCAGAACTACGAGCAGTACTTC. This translates into CAISELTGQNYEQYF.

The J gene is TRBJ2-1, the V gene TRBV12-3 or TRBV12-4, with D unclear. V dropped 3 bases and J dropped 2 bases, with 11 bases sitting between them. This CDR3 contains 15 residues. This CDR3 is CASSLKGGAYNEQFF. The CDR3 region has the DNA TGTGCCAGCAGTTTGAAGGGTGGGGCCTACAATGAGCAGTTCTTC.

The chain is built from TRBV6-2 or TRBV6-3 and TRBJ1-1; D not certain. The CDR3 contains 13 residues. The V gene lost 11 bases and the J gene lost 4 bases, with 17 bases spanning the gap. Germline lookup yields CDR1 MNHEY and CDR2 SVGEGT. CDR3 amino acids: CAGRGLSITEAFF. The DNA of the CDR3 is TGTGCCGGCCGGGGTTTGTCTATCACTGAAGCTTTCTTT.

As regards this clonotype: A much more abundant neighbour one base away suggests this may be a read error. This rearrangement joins TRBV5-1 to TRBJ2-3, with D possibly TRBD1 on 6 matching bases. The CDR3 is made up of 14 amino acids. V was trimmed by 5 bases and J by 1 base, leaving 11 bases between them. CDR1 is SGHRS, CDR2 YFSETQ, per germline. The CDR3 bases are TGCGCCAGCAGGTTTCAGGGGCGCACAGATACGCAGTATTTT. Translated, it gives CASRFQGRTDTQYF.

This clonotype has more than one count but fewer than ten. Possible read error: a much larger clone is one base away. The chain is built from TRBV7-9 and TRBJ2-1, with D perhaps TRBD1 or TRBD2 (6 bases each). Judging by the DNA end, TRBJ2-7 fits better; the J call may be wrong. This CDR3 spans 16 amino acids. Per the germline V gene, CDR1 is SEHNR and CDR2 is FQNEAQ (reference sequence). The CDR3 nucleotides read TGTGCCAGCAGTCCTCTTGGGGGGCGCTCCTACAATGAGCAGTACTTC. As protein: CASSPLGGRSYNEQYF.